Listed below are T cell receptor beta chains from one sample, sequenced in a study of T-cell memory formation after mild COVID-19. TCRdb independently ran MiXCR on the 5' RACE reads; one entry per CDR3 protein. The sample shows hundreds of thousands of distinct CDR3 sequences, 20% of them seen only once. Specimen: PBMCs or a T cell subset sorted from them (not recorded which). The receptors were sampled from an adult woman who had mild COVID-19 (a few samples of this study predate the infection). Cell type and time point are not known. The CDR3 runs from the conserved cysteine through the conserved F or W. A D gene is named only where the DNA matches it firmly. The listing skips clone size in some rows; elsewhere it reads once, few, many or a size class.

TRBV30	TRBJ2-1	TRBD1	few	TGTGCCTGGAGTGGGACAGGGGGATATGAGCAGTTCTTC	CAWSGTGGYEQFF
TRBV29-1	TRBJ1-2	TRBD1	.	TGCAGCGTTGAAGGGAGGGACAGGGGGCTATATGGCTACACCTTC	CSVEGRDRGLYGYTF
TRBV6-1	TRBJ2-4	.	many	TGTGCCAGCAGTGACCTTCACGGGGGGCCGGACATTCAGTACTTC	CASSDLHGGPDIQYF
TRBV9	TRBJ2-5	.	once	TGTGCCACCTTGGGGGCAGGGGAGGGGGAGGAGACCCAGTACTTC	CATLGAGEGEETQYF
TRBV7-9	TRBJ1-1	TRBD1	few	TGTGCCAGCAGCTTAGCAGGGGGCACGACTGAAGCTTTCTTT	CASSLAGGTTEAFF
TRBV12-3/TRBV12-4	TRBJ2-7	TRBD2	many	TGTGCCAGCAGTTTGACTAGCGGCTCCTACGAGCAGTACTTC	CASSLTSGSYEQYF
TRBV5-1	TRBJ2-2	TRBD2	.	TGCGCCAGCTACCCGGTTGGCGGGAGTCCCACCGGGGAGCTGTTTTTT	CASYPVGGSPTGELFF
TRBV9	TRBJ1-6	TRBD1	few	TGTGCCAGCAGCCACGAGGCAGGGGGATCACCCCTCCACTTT	CASSHEAGGSPLHF
TRBV12-3/TRBV12-4	TRBJ2-7	TRBD1	few	TGTGCCAGCAGCAGACAGGGGGTGTCCTACGAGCAGTACTTC	CASSRQGVSYEQYF
TRBV27	TRBJ2-2	.	.	TGTGCCAGCACCCTCAGAAAAGGGGGGGCGGCCGGGGAGCTGTTTTTT	CASTLRKGGAAGELFF
TRBV12-3/TRBV12-4	TRBJ2-7	.	few	TGTGCCAGTCTCCTGGGGCAGGGGCCTCAGGTCTTC	CASLLGQGPQVF
TRBV7-6	TRBJ2-1	.	.	TGTGCCAGCAGCATAGGCCCCCAGGGCAATGAGCAGTTCTTC	CASSIGPQGNEQFF
TRBV12-3/TRBV12-4	TRBJ1-1	.	few	TGTGCCAGCAGATTACAGGGAAGGACTGAAGCTTTCTTT	CASRLQGRTEAFF
TRBV20-1	TRBJ1-2	.	many	TGCAGTGCTAGAGACACAGGGAACTATGGCTACACCTTC	CSARDTGNYGYTF
TRBV19	TRBJ1-5	.	.	TGTGCCAGTAGTATAGTGGAGGGGGGGAGCTATCAGCCCCAGCATTTT	CASSIVEGGSYQPQHF
TRBV30	TRBJ2-7	TRBD1	.	TGTGCCTGGAGTTCCCAACCGGGACAGGGTTCTTCCTACGAGCAGTACTTC	CAWSSQPGQGSSYEQYF
TRBV5-1	TRBJ2-5	TRBD1	many	TGCGCCAGCAGCTATGACAGGGGGGAGACCCAGTACTTC	CASSYDRGETQYF
TRBV29-1	TRBJ1-1	TRBD1	.	TGCAGCGTTGTGAGGCCAGGGGGCCAGAACACTGAAGCTTTCTTT	CSVVRPGGQNTEAFF
TRBV12-3/TRBV12-4	TRBJ2-1	TRBD2	.	TGTGCCAGCAGTAGGCTAGCGGGGGGAGGGAATGAGCAGTTCTTC	CASSRLAGGGNEQFF
TRBV7-8	TRBJ1-1	.	.	TGTGCCAGCAGGGTGAGGGAAGCTTTCTTT	CASRVREAFF
TRBV19	TRBJ2-7	.	.	TGTGCCAGTAGCGGACTGGAAAAAATTAACGAGCAGTACTTC	CASSGLEKINEQYF